The 15 T cell receptor beta chains given below trace back to one sample, sequenced in a study of blood T cell repertoires in COVID-19. The data were produced by immunoSEQ multiplex PCR, yet TCRdb's version contains in-frame clones alone and is incomplete. This table has 80,000 to 130,000 clones, 90% to 95% appearing once. Sequenced material: peripheral blood. These receptors all come from a man in his fifties or sixties with acute or convalescent COVID-19.

The chain recombines TRBV27 with TRBJ1-5; a possible D gene is TRBD1 (6 bases). Between the trimmed V and J ends, which lost 4 bases and 1 base, there was a span of 14 bases. This CDR3 spans 16 amino acids. CDR1 is MNHEY and CDR2 is SMNVEV in the germline V gene (reference sequence). CDR3 residues: CASSSYRVRSNQPQHF. The CDR3 DNA sequence: TGTGCCAGCAGTTCCTACAGGGTTAGGAGCAATCAGCCCCAGCATTTT.

This rearrangement joins TRBV6-5 to TRBJ2-3; a possible D gene is TRBD2 (6 bases). With 7 bases removed from V and 4 bases from J, the gap between germline ends came to 15 bases. CDR1 and CDR2 (germline): MNHEY, SVGAGI. The CDR3 covers 14 residues. This CDR3 is CASTTGDGSDTQYF. CDR3 in DNA: TGTGCCAGCACAACGGGAGACGGTTCAGATACGCAGTATTTT.

This sequence joins TRBV5-1 and TRBJ2-7; the match to TRBD2 covers 7 bases. This CDR3 is 16 amino acids long. V lost 0 bases, J lost 4 bases, and 10 bases stayed unmatched. Germline V gene data show CDR1 as SGHRS and CDR2 as YFSETQ. The CDR3: CASSLGPSGWGYEQYF. DNA for the CDR3: TGCGCCAGCAGCTTGGGTCCTAGCGGTTGGGGATACGAGCAGTACTTC.

This chain connects TRBV19 to TRBJ1-5; D is possibly TRBD1 (6 bases). With 6 bases removed from V and 5 bases from J, the gap between germline ends came to 14 bases. This CDR3 comprises 14 residues. Germline CDR1 is LNHDA and CDR2 is SQIVND (reference sequence). CDR3 loop: CASRRGGKDQPQHF. CDR3 nucleotide sequence: TGTGCCAGTAGGAGGGGGGGAAAGGATCAGCCCCAGCATTTT.

This rearrangement joins TRBV5-4 to TRBJ1-1, with D hard to call. The CDR3 totals 14 residues. CDR1 is SGHNT and CDR2 is YYREEE in the germline V gene (reference sequence). V was shortened by 4 bases and J by 0 bases, with 10 bases between the two germline ends. The CDR3 DNA reads as TGTGCCAGCAGCATAAGACTGATGAACACTGAAGCTTTCTTT. Residues: CASSIRLMNTEAFF.

This chain joins TRBV5-4 and TRBJ2-7, with 9 bases matching TRBD2. Per germline, CDR1 SGHNT and CDR2 YYREEE (reference sequence). There are 15 residues in the CDR3. V was clipped by 0 bases and J by 5 bases; unmatched bases: 6. The CDR3 loop reads CASSLGSGSSHEQYF. CDR3 in DNA: TGTGCCAGCAGCTTGGGTAGCGGGAGTTCCCACGAGCAGTACTTC. Based on the CDR3 plus reference TRBV5-4 and TRBJ2-7, the full variable domain is ETGVTQSPTHLIKTRGQQVTLRCSSQSGHNTVSWYQQALGQGPQFIFQYYREEENGRGNFPPRFSGLQFPNYSSELNVNALELDDSALYLCASSLGSGSSHEQYFGPGTRLTVT.

This clone was counted once. This sequence joins TRBV10-3 and TRBJ2-7; 8 positions match TRBD2. The CDR3 loop spans 12 amino acids. Trimming cost V 11 bases and J 2 bases; bases outside gene matches: 5. Per the germline V gene, CDR1 is ENHRY and CDR2 is SYGVKD. The CDR3 nucleotides read TGTGCCTCCGGGGGGGTTACCTACGAGCAGTACGTC. Its translation is CASGGVTYEQYV.

The chain combines TRBV18 with TRBJ2-7; 7 bases fit TRBD2. The V gene end was trimmed by 1 base and the J gene end by 2 bases; junction bases not matched to a gene: 8. Germline CDR1 and CDR2: KGHSH and LQKENI. The CDR3 runs 16 residues. CDR3 sequence: CASSPQKRDPPYEQYV. CDR3 DNA: TGTGCCAGCTCACCACAAAAGCGGGATCCCCCCTACGAGCAGTACGTC.

The rearrangement uses TRBV27 and TRBJ1-4; D call uncertain. Deletions cut 5 bases from V and 0 bases from J, with 16 bases between. Germline assignment: CDR1 MNHEY and CDR2 SMNVEV (reference sequence). CDR3 length: 17 residues. CDR3 loop: CASSPRPGPTTNEKLFF. As DNA, the CDR3 is TGTGCCAGCAGTCCACGACCAGGTCCCACAACTAATGAAAAACTGTTTTTT.

This chain joins TRBV28 and TRBJ1-5; 9 bases match TRBD1. V lost 4 bases and J lost 7; bases outside the gene matches: 11. This CDR3 is built from 16 residues. CDR1 and CDR2 from the germline V gene are MDHEN and SYDVKM. The CDR3 reads CASSSMYGQGRQPQHF. CDR3 in DNA: TGTGCCAGCAGTTCTATGTATGGACAGGGGAGGCAGCCCCAGCATTTT.

This clone was observed once. The chain recombines TRBV27 with TRBJ1-4; D possibly corresponds to TRBD1 (5 bases). The CDR3 sequence is 15 residues long. Trimming shortened V by 3 bases and J by 4 bases, and 12 bases separated the two germline ends. CDR1 and CDR2 from the germline V gene are MNHEY and SMNVEV (reference sequence). CDR3 region: CASSFRGLSNEKLFF. CDR3 coding DNA: TGTGCCAGCAGTTTCCGGGGGTTAAGTAATGAAAAACTGTTTTTT.

This chain connects TRBV28 to TRBJ1-2, with TRBD1 identical over 8 bases. CDR1 and CDR2 from the germline V gene are MDHEN and SYDVKM. CDR3 length: 14 amino acids. Losses at the gene ends were 8 bases for V and 3 bases for J; bases not matched to a gene: 8. The CDR3 loop reads CASAPRQGYYGYTF. The CDR3 bases are TGTGCCAGCGCCCCCCGACAGGGGTACTATGGCTACACCTTC.

V usage is TRBV5-4 and J usage is TRBJ2-3; 16 nucleotides line up with TRBD2. CDR3 length: 19 amino acids. After removal of 1 base from V and 1 base from J, the junction contained 6 bases not matched to a gene. CDR1 is SGHNT, CDR2 YYREEE, per germline (reference sequence). The CDR3 spells CASSLWGLAGGDGTDTQYF. The CDR3 DNA reads as TGTGCCAGCAGCTTGTGGGGACTAGCGGGGGGGGACGGCACAGATACGCAGTATTTT.

Here the CDR3 reads CASSLSVPDTQYF. DNA for the CDR3: TGTGCCAGTAGTCTTTCAGTCCCAGATACGCAGTATTTT. The chain uses TRBV19 and TRBJ2-3; no reliable D call. Germline assignment: CDR1 LNHDA and CDR2 SQIVND (reference sequence). Trimming left V 5 bases short and J 4 bases short, with 10 bases between. The CDR3 length is 13 residues.

This clone has more than one count but fewer than ten. The chain is built from TRBV11-2 and TRBJ1-1; 9 bases match TRBD1. V lost 1 base to trimming and J lost 12 bases; unmatched junction nucleotides: 6. Germline CDR1 is SGHAT and CDR2 is FQNNGV. This CDR3 has 13 amino acids. The CDR3 bases are TGTGCCAGCAGCTTAGCTAGGGACAGGGAGACTTTCTTT. Translating it yields CASSLARDRETFF.